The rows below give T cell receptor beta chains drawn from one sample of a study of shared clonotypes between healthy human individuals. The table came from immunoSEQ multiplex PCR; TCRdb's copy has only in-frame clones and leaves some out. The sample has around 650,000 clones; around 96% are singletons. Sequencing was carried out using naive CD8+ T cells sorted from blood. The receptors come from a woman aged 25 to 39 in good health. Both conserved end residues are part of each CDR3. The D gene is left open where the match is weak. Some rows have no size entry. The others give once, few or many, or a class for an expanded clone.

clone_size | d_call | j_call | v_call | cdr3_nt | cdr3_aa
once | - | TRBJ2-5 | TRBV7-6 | TGTGCCAGCAGCCCTATAAGAGGGCCGAGGGAGACCCAGTACTTC | CASSPIRGPRETQYF
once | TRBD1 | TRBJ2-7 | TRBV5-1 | TGCGCCAGCAGTACCGACAGGGACAGCTCCTACGAGCAGTACTTC | CASSTDRDSSYEQYF
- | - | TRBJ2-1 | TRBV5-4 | TGTGCCAGCAGCTCGCTCAACAATGAGCAGTTCTTC | CASSSLNNEQFF
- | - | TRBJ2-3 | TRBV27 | TGTGCCAGCAGTTCGGACTGGTTTGATACGCAGTATTTT | CASSSDWFDTQYF
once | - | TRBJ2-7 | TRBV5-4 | TGTGCCAGCAGCTTGTATACAGGTTCCTACGAGCAGTACTTC | CASSLYTGSYEQYF
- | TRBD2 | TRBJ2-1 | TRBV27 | TGTGCCAGCACCATTAGCGGGAGTAATGCCTACAATGAGCAGTTCTTC | CASTISGSNAYNEQFF
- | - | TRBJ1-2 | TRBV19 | TGTGCCAGTAGGGCAGGGGCGCTTGGCTACACCTTC | CASRAGALGYTF
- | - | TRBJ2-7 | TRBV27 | TGTGCCAGCGGATTCGTAGTCTACGAGCAGTACTTC | CASGFVVYEQYF
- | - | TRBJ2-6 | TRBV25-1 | TGTGCCAGCAGACCCCCTGGGGTCGGGGCCAACGTCCTGACTTTC | CASRPPGVGANVLTF
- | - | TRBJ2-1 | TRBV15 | TGTGCCACCAGCAGAGACAGTTTTGCGCAGTTCTTC | CATSRDSFAQFF
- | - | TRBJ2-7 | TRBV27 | TGTGCCAGCAGTCCCCAGGGCTACGAGCAGTACTTC | CASSPQGYEQYF
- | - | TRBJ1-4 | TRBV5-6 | TGTGCCAGCAGCCTTACCGGGGAAATCTCGACTAATGAAAAACTGTTTTTT | CASSLTGEISTNEKLFF
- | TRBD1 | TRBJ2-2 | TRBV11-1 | TGTGCCAGCAGCTACAATTCACAGGGGGCTGGGGAGCTGTTTTTT | CASSYNSQGAGELFF
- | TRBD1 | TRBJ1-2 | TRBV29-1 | TGCAGCGCTGAATGGACAGGTTCTAACTATGGCTACACCTTC | CSAEWTGSNYGYTF
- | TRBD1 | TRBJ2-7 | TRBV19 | TGTGCCAGTAGTGTCCGGGACAGGTACAACGAGCAGTACTTC | CASSVRDRYNEQYF
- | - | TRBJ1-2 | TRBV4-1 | TGCGCCAGCAGCCAAAGACAGGCGAGAATCTATGGCTACACCTTC | CASSQRQARIYGYTF
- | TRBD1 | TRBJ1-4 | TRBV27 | TGTGCCAGCAGTCCGACAGGGGGCAAAGAAAAACTGTTTTTT | CASSPTGGKEKLFF
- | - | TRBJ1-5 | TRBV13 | TGTGCCAGCAGCTTATTAGGTCAGCCCCAGCATTTT | CASSLLGQPQHF
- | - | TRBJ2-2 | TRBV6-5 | TGTGCCAGCAGTTACGGGGCTAACACCGGGGAGCTGTTTTTT | CASSYGANTGELFF
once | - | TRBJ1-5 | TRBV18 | TGTGCCAGCTCACCCGAGACGGGTTATTGGCCTTGGCAGCCCCAGCATTTT | CASSPETGYWPWQPQHF
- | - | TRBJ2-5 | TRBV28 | TGTGCCAGCAGTTTATTTGCCGGGAGCCGGGAGACCCAGTACTTC | CASSLFAGSRETQYF
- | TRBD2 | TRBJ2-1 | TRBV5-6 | TGTGCCAGCAGAGTAGCGGGCAGCTCCTACAATGAGCAGTTCTTC | CASRVAGSSYNEQFF
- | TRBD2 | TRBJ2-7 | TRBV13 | TGTGCCAGCAGCCTGACGACTAGCACCTACGAGCAGTACTTC | CASSLTTSTYEQYF
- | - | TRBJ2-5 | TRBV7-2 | TGTGCCAGCAGAAGATCTAGCATTGAGACCCAGTACTTC | CASRRSSIETQYF
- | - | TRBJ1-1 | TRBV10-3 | TGTGCCATCAGGAGGGCGGAGAACACTGAAGCTTTCTTT | CAIRRAENTEAFF
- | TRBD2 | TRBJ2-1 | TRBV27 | TGTGCCAGCAGTTTGTCCAGCGGGAGCTCCTACAATGAGCAGTTCTTC | CASSLSSGSSYNEQFF
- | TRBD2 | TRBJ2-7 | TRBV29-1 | TGCAGCGTGACTAGCGGGAGCTCCTACGAGCAGTACTTC | CSVTSGSSYEQYF
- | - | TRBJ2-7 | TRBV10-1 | TGCGCCAGCAGTACGATGGCCTCAAACGAGCAGTACTTC | CASSTMASNEQYF
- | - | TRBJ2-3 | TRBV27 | TGTGCCAGCAGCGAGACCACATCGGGGGATACGCAGTATTTT | CASSETTSGDTQYF
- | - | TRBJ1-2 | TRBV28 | TGTGCCAGCGATGCCGGGGGGTCTATCTATGGCTACACCTTC | CASDAGGSIYGYTF
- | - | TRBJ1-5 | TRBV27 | TGTGCCAGCAGTCCCAAGGTTTTAGGGGGAAATCAGCCCCAGCATTTT | CASSPKVLGGNQPQHF
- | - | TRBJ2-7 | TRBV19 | TGTGCCAGTAGTGACCGGGGCTCCTACGAGCAGTACTTC | CASSDRGSYEQYF
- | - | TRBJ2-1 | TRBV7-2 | TGTGCCAGCAGCGAAAACAGCCTTCGGAATGAGCAGTTCTTC | CASSENSLRNEQFF
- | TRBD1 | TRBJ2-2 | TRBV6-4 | TGTGCCAGCAGCTCGCTCGGACAGGGAACCGGGGAGCTGTTTTTT | CASSSLGQGTGELFF
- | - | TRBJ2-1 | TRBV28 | TGTGCCAGCAGGAGACCGGACGCCTCCTACAATGAGCAGTTCTTC | CASRRPDASYNEQFF
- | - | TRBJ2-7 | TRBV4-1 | TGCGCCAGCAGCCAAATTAGCGGAAACTACGAGCAGTACTTC | CASSQISGNYEQYF
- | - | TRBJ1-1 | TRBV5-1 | TGCGCCAGCAGCTTGGGGAGTGCGTACACTGAAGCTTTCTTT | CASSLGSAYTEAFF
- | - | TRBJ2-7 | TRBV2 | TGTGCCAGCAGTGAGTGGCAGGCCCTGACCTACGAGCAGTACTTC | CASSEWQALTYEQYF
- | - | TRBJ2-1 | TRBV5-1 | TGCGCCAGCAGCTTGGGGTCTAGCCGATGGGATGAGCAGTTCTTC | CASSLGSSRWDEQFF
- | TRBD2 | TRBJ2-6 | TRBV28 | TGTGCCAGCAGTTTATTCTCGGCTAGCGGGTACTCTGGGGCCAACGTCCTGACTTTC | CASSLFSASGYSGANVLTF
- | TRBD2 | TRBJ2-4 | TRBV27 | TGTGCCAGCAGTACCGGACTAGGGTCCATTCAGTACTTC | CASSTGLGSIQYF
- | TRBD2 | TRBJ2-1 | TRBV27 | TGTGCCAGCAACCCTAGCGGGGGTGGGCCGAATGAGCAGTTCTTC | CASNPSGGGPNEQFF
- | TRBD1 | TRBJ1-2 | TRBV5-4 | TGTGCCAGCAGCTTGGATGGGACAGGGGGATTCTATGGCTACACCTTC | CASSLDGTGGFYGYTF
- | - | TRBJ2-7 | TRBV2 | TGTGCCAGCAGCTCTATTCCCGGGACTGAGAGCTCCTACGAGCAGTACTTC | CASSSIPGTESSYEQYF
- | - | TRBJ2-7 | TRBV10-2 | TGCGCCAGCAGTGAGATTTCCGAGCAGTACTTC | CASSEISEQYF
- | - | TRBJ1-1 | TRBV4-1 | TGCGCCAGCAGCCAAGGGGGGGAGACTGAAGCTTTCTTT | CASSQGGETEAFF
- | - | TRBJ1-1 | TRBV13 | TGTGCCAGCAGCCCCGGGCAGGTCGAAGCTTTCTTT | CASSPGQVEAFF
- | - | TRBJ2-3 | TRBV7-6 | TGTGCCAGCAGCCCCCCTCTCACAGATACGCAGTATTTT | CASSPPLTDTQYF